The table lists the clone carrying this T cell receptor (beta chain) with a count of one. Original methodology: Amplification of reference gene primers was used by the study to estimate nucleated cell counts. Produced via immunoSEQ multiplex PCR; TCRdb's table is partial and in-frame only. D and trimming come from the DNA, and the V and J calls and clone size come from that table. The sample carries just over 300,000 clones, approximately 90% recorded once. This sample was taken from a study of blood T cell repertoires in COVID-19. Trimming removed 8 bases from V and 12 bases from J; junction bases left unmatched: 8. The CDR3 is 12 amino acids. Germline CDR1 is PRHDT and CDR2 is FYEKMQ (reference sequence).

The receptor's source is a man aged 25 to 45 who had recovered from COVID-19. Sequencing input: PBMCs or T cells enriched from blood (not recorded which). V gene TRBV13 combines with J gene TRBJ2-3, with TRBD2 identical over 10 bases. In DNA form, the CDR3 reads TGTGCCAGCGCCCTAGCGGGAGAAATACAGTATTTT. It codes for CASALAGEIQYF.